There are a few counts of the clone carrying this TCR beta chain. During its preparation, the TCRbeta library received unique molecular identifiers. Using its own MiXCR run on the PCR reads, TCRdb lists one record per CDR3 protein. Of about 500,000 distinct CDR3 sequences listed, approximately 32% are singletons. Germline CDR1 reads MNHEY; CDR2 reads SMNVEV (reference sequence). This CDR3 contains 14 residues. The V segment lost 8 bases and the J segment 6 bases; nucleotides outside the gene matches: 9. This entry belongs to a study of T-cell reconstitution after alpha-beta-depleted transplantation in children.

Sequenced here: PBMCs from the stem cell graft donor, sampled from the stem cell graft. The chain couples TRBV27 to TRBJ2-1, with TRBD2 matching 8 bases. The origin of this receptor is a human donor who donated a stem cell graft to a child with aplastic anemia. This CDR3 is CASGWAGRANEQFF. DNA for the CDR3: TGTGCCAGCGGATGGGCCGGGAGGGCCAATGAGCAGTTCTTC.